This paragraph reports one TCR beta chain. Its antigen is currently unknown. This entry belongs to a study of T cell responses to AZD1222 COVID-19 vaccine. General observations from the study: In a largely white British group with more females than males, clonal diversity was possibly underestimated. Sampled repertoires all dated from after the peak T cell response. At baseline, seropositivity was found in only six AZD1222 recipients. Mapped onto spike, vaccine-associated CD4 TCRs spanned it and were dominant at 160-218 and 743-854.

The table came from immunoSEQ multiplex PCR; TCRdb's copy has only in-frame clones and leaves some out. The sample carries approximately 190,000 clones, 85% to 90% recorded once. The CDR3 has 13 residues. The germline gives CDR1 SGDLS, CDR2 YYNGEE. Trimming took off 4 bases at V and 1 base at J, with 8 bases between the two ends. The V gene is TRBV9, the J gene TRBJ1-1, with D possibly TRBD1 on 6 matching bases. The specimen comprised peripheral blood, sampled on day 0 of MenACWY control vaccination. This receptor was taken from an adult in good health. The CDR3 sequence: CASSKTGNTEAFF. CDR3 DNA: TGTGCCAGCAGCAAGACAGGGAACACTGAAGCTTTCTTT.